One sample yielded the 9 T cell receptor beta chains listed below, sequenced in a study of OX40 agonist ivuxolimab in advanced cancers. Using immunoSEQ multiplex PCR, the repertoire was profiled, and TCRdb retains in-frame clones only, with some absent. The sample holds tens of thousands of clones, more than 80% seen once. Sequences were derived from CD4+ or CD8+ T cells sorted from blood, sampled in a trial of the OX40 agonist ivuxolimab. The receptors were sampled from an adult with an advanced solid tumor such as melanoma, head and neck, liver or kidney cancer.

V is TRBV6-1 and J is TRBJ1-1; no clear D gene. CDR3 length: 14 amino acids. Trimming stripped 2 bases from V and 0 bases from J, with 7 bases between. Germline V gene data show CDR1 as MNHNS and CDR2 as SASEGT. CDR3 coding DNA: TGTGCCAGCAGTGAACGGGGTCTGAACACTGAAGCTTTCTTT. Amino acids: CASSERGLNTEAFF.

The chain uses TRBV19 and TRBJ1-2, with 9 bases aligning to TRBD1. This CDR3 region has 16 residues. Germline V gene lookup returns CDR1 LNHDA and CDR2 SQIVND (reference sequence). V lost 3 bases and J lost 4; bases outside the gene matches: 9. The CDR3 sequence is CASSMIGGQGRYGYTF. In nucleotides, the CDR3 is TGTGCCAGTAGTATGATTGGAGGACAGGGGCGCTATGGCTACACCTTC.

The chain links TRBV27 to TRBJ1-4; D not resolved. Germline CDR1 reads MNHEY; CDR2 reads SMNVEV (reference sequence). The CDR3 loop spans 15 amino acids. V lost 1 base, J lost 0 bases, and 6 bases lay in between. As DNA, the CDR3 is TGTGCCAGCAGTTTATATTACGCAACTAATGAAAAACTGTTTTTT. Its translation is CASSLYYATNEKLFF.

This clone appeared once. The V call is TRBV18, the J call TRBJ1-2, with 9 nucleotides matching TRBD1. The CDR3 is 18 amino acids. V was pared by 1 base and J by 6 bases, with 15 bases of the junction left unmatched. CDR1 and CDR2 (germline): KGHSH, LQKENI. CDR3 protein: CASSPQRSVDRGVDGYTF. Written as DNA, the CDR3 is TGTGCCAGCTCACCACAGAGAAGTGTGGACAGGGGTGTCGATGGCTACACCTTC.

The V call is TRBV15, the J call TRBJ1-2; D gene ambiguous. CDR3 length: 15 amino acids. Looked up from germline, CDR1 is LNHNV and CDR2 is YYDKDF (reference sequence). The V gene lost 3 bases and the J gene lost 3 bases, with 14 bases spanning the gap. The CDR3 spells CATSSRRSGHYGYTF. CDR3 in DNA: TGTGCCACCAGCAGTCGTAGGAGTGGACACTATGGCTACACCTTC.

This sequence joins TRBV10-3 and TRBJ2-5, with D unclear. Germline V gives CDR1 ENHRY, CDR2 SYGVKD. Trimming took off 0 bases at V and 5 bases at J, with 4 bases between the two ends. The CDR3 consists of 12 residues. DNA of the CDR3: TGTGCCATCAGTGAGTCTGGGGAGACCCAGTACTTC. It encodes CAISESGETQYF.

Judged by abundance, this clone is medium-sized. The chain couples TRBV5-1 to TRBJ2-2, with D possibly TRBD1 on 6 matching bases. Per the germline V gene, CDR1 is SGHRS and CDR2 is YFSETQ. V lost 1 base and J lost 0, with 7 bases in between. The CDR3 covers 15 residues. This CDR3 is CASSLTGSNTGELFF. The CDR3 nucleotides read TGCGCCAGCAGCTTGACAGGGTCGAACACCGGGGAGCTGTTTTTT.

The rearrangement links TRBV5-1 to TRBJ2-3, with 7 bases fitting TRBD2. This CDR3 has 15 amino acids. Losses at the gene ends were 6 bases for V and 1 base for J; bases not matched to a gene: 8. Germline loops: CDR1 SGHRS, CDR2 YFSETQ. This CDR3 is CASNRRAGGTDTQYF. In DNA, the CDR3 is TGCGCCAGCAACCGGCGGGCGGGGGGCACAGATACGCAGTATTTT.

The CDR3 DNA sequence: TGTGCCAGCAGCTTGTCGCCTCTACTAGCGGGTCTCGGGGAGACCCAGTACTTC. Residues: CASSLSPLLAGLGETQYF. The chain combines TRBV5-5 with TRBJ2-5; 9 bases match TRBD2. V shed 1 base, J shed 5 bases, and the junction held 15 bases outside the gene matches. The germline CDR1 and CDR2 sequences are SGHKS and YYEKEE (reference sequence). The CDR3 spans 18 residues.